This T cell receptor beta chain stems from a study of cytomegalovirus exposure and HLA in healthy donors. Clones were sequenced by immunoSEQ multiplex PCR, and TCRdb holds only the in-frame ones, with some missing. The sample shows some 130,000 clones, around 80% of them seen only once. Findings and limits, study-wide: TCR clusters originating in the first cohort tended to co-occur in the approximately 120 validation repertoires, according to a later analysis. Investigators reported 164 TCR beta chains as tied to cytomegalovirus. In vitro work confirmed that three CMV-associated chains recognize CMV antigens. It was reportedly the case that the classifier diagnosed cytomegalovirus status with high specificity and sensitivity.

Concerning this clone: What it binds is unknown.

Specimen: PBMCs. This TCR derives from a man aged 25 to 45 in good health and CMV-seropositive.

The CDR3 sequence is CSVEGSRYTGETQYF. The CDR3 DNA reads TGCAGCGTTGAAGGGTCTCGATACACGGGGGAGACCCAGTACTTC. This rearrangement joins TRBV29-1 to TRBJ2-5, with D possibly matching TRBD2 (5 bases). The V gene lost 1 base and the J gene lost 5 bases, with 17 bases spanning the gap. CDR3 size: 15 residues. Germline CDR1 is SQVTM and CDR2 is ANQGSEA.